This T cell receptor (beta chain) was recorded in a study of PD-1 blockade in mismatch repair-deficient tumors. Study-level information: Patients had eleven to twelve mismatch repair-deficient cancer types and were previously treated and progressing.

The V and J ends lost 5 bases and 5 bases, in that order; junction bases with no gene match: 11. This CDR3 has 16 residues. CDR1 MNHEY and CDR2 SMNVEV come from the germline V gene (reference sequence). For this clone: The antigen remains unidentified.

Every patient had mismatch repair deficiency by PCR or immunohistochemistry. The TCR-sequenced patients were a few responders to pembrolizumab. Using immunoSEQ multiplex PCR, the repertoire was profiled, and TCRdb retains in-frame clones only, with some absent. The sample shows 15,000 to 20,000 clones, more than 70% of them seen only once. Whole-study findings and limits: Rapid post-treatment expansion, then contraction, generally preceding radiologic response, marked tumor-resident clones.

This chain links TRBV27 with TRBJ2-3; 9 bases are shared with TRBD2. This sample comprised PBMCs, obtained before pembrolizumab treatment. This clonotype originated in an adult with mismatch repair-deficient cancer. CDR3 in amino acids: CASSPRAGGPVDTQYF. CDR3 sequence (DNA): TGTGCCAGCAGTCCACGGGCGGGAGGGCCGGTAGATACGCAGTATTTT.